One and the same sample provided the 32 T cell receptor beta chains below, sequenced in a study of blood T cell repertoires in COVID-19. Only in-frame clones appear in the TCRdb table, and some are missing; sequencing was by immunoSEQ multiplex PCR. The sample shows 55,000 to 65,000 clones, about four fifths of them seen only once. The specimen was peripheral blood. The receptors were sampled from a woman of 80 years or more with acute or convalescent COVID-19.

The CDR3 region has the DNA TGCGCCAGCAGCTTCGAGCGAAAACCCCAAGAGACCCAGTACTTC. Protein product: CASSFERKPQETQYF. V usage is TRBV5-1 and J usage is TRBJ2-5; no clear D. This CDR3 is built from 15 residues. Trimming pared 2 bases from V and 1 base from J, leaving 12 bases between. Germline lookup yields CDR1 SGHRS and CDR2 YFSETQ. The full variable domain, in which reference TRBV5-1 and TRBJ2-5 provide the parts outside the CDR3, is KAGVTQTPRYLIKTRGQQVTLSCSPISGHRSVSWYQQTPGQGLQFLFEYFSETQRNKGNFPGRFSGRQFSNSRSEMNVSTLELGDSALYLCASSFERKPQETQYFGPGTRLLVL.

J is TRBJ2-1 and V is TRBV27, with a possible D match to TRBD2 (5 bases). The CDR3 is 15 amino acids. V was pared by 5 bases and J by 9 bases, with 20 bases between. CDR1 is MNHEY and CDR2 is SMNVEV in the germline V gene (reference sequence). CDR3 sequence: CASSPRATKRTEQFF. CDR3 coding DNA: TGTGCCAGCAGTCCGAGGGCCACTAAGCGTACTGAGCAGTTCTTC.

For the CDR3, the DNA is TGTGCCAGCAGTTCCCCCGGCATCGGGGGTAACCAGCCCCAGCATTTT. Encoded protein: CASSSPGIGGNQPQHF. J is TRBJ1-5 and V is TRBV28; D possibly corresponds to TRBD1 (5 bases). The germline CDR1 and CDR2 sequences are MDHEN and SYDVKM. The germline V and J ends were trimmed by 4 bases and 7 bases, with 20 bases remaining between them. There are 16 residues in the CDR3.

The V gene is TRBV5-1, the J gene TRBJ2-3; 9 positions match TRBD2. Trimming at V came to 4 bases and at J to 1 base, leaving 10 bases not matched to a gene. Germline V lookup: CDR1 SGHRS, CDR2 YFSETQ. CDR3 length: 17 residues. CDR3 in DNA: TGCGCCAGCAGCCAGCATAGCGGGGGTTCCCGCACAGATACGCAGTATTTT. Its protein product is CASSQHSGGSRTDTQYF.

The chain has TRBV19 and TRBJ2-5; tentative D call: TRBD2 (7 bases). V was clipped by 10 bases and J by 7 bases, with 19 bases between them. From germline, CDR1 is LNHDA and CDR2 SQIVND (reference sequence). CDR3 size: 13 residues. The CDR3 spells CATARGLAVTQYF. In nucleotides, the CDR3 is TGTGCCACCGCCCGGGGGCTAGCGGTGACCCAGTACTTC. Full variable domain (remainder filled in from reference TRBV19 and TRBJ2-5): DGGITQSPKYLFRKEGQNVTLSCEQNLNHDAMYWYRQDPGQGLRLIYYSQIVNDFQKGDIAEGYSVSREKKESFPLTVTSAQKNPTAFYLCATARGLAVTQYFGPGTRLLVL.

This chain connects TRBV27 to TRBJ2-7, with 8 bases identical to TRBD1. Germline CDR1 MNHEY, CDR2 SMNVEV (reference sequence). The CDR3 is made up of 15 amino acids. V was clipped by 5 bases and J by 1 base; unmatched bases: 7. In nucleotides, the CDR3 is TGTGCCAGCAGTGTTACAGGGGGGAGGTCCTACGAGCAGTACTTC. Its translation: CASSVTGGRSYEQYF.

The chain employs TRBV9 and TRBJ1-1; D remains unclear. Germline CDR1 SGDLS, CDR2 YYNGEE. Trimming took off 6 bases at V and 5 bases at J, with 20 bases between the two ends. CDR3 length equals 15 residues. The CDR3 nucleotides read TGTGCCAGCAACCCAGTGCGGGGTTTAACTACTGAAGCTTTCTTT. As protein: CASNPVRGLTTEAFF.

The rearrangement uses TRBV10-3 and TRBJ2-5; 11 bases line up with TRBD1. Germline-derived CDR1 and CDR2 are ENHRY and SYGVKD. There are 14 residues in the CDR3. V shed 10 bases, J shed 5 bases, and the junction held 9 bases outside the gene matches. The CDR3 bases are TGTGCCACCCACGGACAGGGGGCTTGGGAGACCCAGTACTTC. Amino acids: CATHGQGAWETQYF.

The CDR3 DNA is TGTGCCAGCAGCCAAGAAAGAACAGCGGGAGGAAGCACAGATACGCAGTATTTT. Translating it yields CASSQERTAGGSTDTQYF. J is TRBJ2-3 and V is TRBV3-1 (or the pseudogene TRBV3-2); 9 bases line up with TRBD2. The CDR3 length is 18 residues. Germline loops: CDR1 LGHDT, CDR2 YNNKEL (reference sequence). The V segment lost 0 bases and the J segment 0 bases; nucleotides outside the gene matches: 7.

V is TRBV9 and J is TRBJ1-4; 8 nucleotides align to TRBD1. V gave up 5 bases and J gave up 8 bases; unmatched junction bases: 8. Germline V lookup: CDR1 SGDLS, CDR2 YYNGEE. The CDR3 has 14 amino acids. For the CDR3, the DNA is TGTGCCAGCAGTCCGACAGGGGTTTTGGAAAAACTGTTTTTT. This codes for CASSPTGVLEKLFF.

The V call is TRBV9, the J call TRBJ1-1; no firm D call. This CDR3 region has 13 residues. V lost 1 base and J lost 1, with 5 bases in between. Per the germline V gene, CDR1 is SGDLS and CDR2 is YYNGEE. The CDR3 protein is CASSVIQNTEAFF. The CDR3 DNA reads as TGTGCCAGCAGCGTAATCCAGAACACTGAAGCTTTCTTT.

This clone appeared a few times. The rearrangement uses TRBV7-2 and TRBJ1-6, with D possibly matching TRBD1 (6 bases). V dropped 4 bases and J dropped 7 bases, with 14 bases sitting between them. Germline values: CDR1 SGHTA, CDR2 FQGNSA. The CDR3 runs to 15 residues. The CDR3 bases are TGTGCCAGCAGCTACGGGACAAAACGAAATTCACCCCTCCACTTT. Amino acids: CASSYGTKRNSPLHF.

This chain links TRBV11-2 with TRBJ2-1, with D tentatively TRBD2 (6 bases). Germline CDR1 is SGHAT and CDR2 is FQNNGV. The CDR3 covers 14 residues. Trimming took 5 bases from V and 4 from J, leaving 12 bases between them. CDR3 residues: CASSPMGLYNEQFF. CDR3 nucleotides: TGTGCCAGCAGCCCAATGGGACTTTACAATGAGCAGTTCTTC.

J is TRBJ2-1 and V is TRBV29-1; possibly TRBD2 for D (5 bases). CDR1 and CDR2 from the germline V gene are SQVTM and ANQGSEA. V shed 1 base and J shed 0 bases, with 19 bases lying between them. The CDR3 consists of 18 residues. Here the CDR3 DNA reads TGCAGCGTTGAAGTTGGAGGCCTTTCCGATAGCTCCTACAATGAGCAGTTCTTC. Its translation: CSVEVGGLSDSSYNEQFF.

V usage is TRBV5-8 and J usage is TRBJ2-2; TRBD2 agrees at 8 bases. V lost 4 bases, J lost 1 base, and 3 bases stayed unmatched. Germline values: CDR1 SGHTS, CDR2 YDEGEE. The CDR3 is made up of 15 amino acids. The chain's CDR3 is CASSQSGRNTGELFF. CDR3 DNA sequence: TGTGCCAGCAGCCAAAGCGGGAGGAACACCGGGGAGCTGTTTTTT.

DNA of the CDR3: TGCGCCAGCAGCCAAGGGGCAGGGACTACAGGAAACACCATATATTTT. It translates to CASSQGAGTTGNTIYF. J is TRBJ1-3 and V is TRBV4-1; D is possibly TRBD1 (5 bases). Germline lookup yields CDR1 MGHRA and CDR2 YSYEKL. The CDR3 extends over 16 amino acids. V lost 1 base and J 4 bases, leaving 14 bases between the germline ends.

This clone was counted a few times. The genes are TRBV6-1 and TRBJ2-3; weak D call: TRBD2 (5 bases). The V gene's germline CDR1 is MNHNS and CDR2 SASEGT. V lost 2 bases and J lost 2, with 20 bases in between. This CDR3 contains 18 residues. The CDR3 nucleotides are TGTGCCAGCAGTGAAAACGGACTCCTTCAACTACTCACAGATACGCAGTATTTT. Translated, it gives CASSENGLLQLLTDTQYF.

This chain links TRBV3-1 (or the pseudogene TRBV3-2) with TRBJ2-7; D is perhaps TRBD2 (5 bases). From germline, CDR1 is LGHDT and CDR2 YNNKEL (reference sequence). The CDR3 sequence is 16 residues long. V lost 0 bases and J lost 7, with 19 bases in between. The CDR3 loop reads CASSQDPGLIGGEQYF. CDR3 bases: TGTGCCAGCAGCCAAGACCCGGGCCTGATAGGCGGGGAGCAGTACTTC.

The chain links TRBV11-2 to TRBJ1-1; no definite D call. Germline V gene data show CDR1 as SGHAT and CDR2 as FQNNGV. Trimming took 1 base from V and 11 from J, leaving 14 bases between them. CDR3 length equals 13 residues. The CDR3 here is CASSLVGRGEAFF. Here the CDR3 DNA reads TGTGCCAGCAGCTTAGTAGGTCGGGGTGAGGCTTTCTTT.

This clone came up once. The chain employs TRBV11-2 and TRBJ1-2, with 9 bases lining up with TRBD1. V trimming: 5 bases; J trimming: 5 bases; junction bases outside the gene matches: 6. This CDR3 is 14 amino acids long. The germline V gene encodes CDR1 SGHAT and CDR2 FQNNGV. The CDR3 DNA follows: TGTGCCAGCAGCCCCCTGACAGGGGGTTATGGCTACACCTTC. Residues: CASSPLTGGYGYTF.

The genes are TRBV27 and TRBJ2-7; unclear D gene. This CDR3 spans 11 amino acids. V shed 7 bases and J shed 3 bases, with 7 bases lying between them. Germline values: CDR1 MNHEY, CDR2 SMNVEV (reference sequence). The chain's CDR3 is CASNRGYEQYF. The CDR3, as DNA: TGTGCCAGCAATCGCGGCTACGAGCAGTACTTC.

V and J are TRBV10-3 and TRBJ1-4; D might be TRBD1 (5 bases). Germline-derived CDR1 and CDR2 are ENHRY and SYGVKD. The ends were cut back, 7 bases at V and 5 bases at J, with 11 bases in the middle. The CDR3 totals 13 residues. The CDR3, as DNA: TGTGCCATCACCGGCAGGGAAAATGAAAAACTGTTTTTT. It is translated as CAITGRENEKLFF.

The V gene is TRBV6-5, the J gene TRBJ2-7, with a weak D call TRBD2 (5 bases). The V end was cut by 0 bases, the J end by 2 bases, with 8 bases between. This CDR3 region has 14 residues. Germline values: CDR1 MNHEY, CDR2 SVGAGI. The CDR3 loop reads CASSYSGSPYEQYF. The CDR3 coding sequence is TGTGCCAGCAGTTACTCAGGGAGCCCCTACGAGCAGTACTTC.

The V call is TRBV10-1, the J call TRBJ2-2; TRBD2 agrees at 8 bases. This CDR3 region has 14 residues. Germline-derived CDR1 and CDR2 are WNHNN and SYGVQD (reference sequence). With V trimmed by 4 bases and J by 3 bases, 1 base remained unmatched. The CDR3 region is CASSVLADTGELFF. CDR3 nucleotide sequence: TGCGCCAGCAGTGTACTAGCGGACACCGGGGAGCTGTTTTTT.

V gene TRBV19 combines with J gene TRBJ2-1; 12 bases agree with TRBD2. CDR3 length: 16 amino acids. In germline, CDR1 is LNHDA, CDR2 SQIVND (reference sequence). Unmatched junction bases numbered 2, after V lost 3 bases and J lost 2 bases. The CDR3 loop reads CASSIGLAGPYNEQFF. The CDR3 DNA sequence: TGTGCCAGTAGTATTGGACTAGCGGGACCCTACAATGAGCAGTTCTTC.

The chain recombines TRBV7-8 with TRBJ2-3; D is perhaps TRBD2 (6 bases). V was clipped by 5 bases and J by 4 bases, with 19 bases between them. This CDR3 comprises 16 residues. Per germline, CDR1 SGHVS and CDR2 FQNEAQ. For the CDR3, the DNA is TGTGCCAGCAGCCCCCGGACTACCCCTTGGGCAGATACGCAGTATTTT. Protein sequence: CASSPRTTPWADTQYF.

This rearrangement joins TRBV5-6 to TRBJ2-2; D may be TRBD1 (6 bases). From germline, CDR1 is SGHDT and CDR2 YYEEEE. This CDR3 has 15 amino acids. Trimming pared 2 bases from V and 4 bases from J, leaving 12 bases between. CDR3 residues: CASSLVPTGTGELFF. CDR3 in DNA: TGTGCCAGCAGCTTAGTACCGACAGGCACCGGGGAGCTGTTTTTT.

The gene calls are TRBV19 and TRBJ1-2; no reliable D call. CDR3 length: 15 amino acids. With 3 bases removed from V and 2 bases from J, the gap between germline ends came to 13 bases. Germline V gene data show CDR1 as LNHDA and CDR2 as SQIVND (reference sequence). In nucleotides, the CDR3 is TGTGCCAGTAGTATTGGTCACAGACCCAACTATGGCTACACCTTC. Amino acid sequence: CASSIGHRPNYGYTF.

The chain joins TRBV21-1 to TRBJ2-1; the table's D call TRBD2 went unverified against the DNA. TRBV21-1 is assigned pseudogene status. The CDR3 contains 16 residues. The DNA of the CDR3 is TGTGCCAGCAGCAAAGCGGCGGCCAGCTCCTACAATGAGCAGTTCTTC. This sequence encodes CASSKAAASSYNEQFF.

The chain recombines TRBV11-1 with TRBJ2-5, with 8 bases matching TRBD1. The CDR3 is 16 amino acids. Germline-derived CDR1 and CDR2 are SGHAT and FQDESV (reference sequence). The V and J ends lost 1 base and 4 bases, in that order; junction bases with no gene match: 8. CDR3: CASSLGDRGELETQYF. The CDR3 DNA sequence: TGTGCCAGCAGCTTAGGAGACAGGGGCGAACTAGAGACCCAGTACTTC.

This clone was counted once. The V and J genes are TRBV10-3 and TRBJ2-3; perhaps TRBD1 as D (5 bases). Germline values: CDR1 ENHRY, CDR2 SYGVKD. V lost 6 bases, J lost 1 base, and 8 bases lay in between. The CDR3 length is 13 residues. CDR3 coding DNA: TGTGCCATCAGAGGGGCTGGCACAGATACGCAGTATTTT. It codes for CAIRGAGTDTQYF.

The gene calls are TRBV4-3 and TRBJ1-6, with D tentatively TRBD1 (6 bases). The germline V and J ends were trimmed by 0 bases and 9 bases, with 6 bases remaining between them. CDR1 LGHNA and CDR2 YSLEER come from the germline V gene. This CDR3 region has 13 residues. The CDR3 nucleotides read TGCGCCAGCAGCCAAGACAGGGGTTCACCCCTCCACTTT. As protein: CASSQDRGSPLHF.